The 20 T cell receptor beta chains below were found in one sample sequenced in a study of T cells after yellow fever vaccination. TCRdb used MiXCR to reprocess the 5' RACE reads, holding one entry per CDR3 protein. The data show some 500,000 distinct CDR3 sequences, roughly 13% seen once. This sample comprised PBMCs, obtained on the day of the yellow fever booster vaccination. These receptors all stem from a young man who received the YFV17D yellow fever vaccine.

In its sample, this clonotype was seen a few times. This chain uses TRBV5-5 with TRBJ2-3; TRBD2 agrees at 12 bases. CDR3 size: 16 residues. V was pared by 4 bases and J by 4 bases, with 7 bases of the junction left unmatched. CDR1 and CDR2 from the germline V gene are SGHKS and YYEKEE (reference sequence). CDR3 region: CASSQPSGRASDTQYF. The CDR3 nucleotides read TGTGCCAGCAGCCAACCTAGCGGGAGGGCCTCAGATACGCAGTATTTT.

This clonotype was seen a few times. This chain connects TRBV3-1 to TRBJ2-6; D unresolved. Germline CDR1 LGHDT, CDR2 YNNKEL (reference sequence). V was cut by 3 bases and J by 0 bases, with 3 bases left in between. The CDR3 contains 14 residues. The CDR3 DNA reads TGTGCCAGCAGCCAGTACTCTGGGGCCAACGTCCTGACTTTC. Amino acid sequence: CASSQYSGANVLTF.

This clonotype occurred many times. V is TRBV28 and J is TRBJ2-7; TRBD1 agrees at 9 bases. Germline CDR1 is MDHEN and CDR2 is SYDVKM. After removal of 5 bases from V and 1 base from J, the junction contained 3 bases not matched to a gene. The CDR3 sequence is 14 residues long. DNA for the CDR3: TGTGCCAGCAGTGGGACAGGGAGTTCCTACGAGCAGTACTTC. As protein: CASSGTGSSYEQYF.

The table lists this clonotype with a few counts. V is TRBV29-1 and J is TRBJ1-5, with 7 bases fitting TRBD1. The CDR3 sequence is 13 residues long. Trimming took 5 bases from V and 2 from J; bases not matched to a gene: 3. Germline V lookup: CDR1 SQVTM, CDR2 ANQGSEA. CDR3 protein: CSVTTGGNQPQHF. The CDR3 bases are TGCAGCGTTACCACAGGGGGCAATCAGCCCCAGCATTTT.

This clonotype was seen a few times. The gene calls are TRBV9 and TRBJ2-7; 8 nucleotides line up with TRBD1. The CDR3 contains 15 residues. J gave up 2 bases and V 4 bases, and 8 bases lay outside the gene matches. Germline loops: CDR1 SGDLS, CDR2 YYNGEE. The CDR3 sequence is CASSPRTGMAYEQYF. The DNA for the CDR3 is TGTGCCAGCAGCCCTCGGACAGGGATGGCCTACGAGCAGTACTTC.

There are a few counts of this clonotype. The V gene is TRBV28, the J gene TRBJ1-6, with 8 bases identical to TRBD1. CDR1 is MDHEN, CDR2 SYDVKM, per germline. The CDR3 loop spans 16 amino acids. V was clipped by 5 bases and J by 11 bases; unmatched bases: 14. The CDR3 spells CASSPNDRGSFPPLHF. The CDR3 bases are TGTGCCAGCAGTCCCAACGACAGGGGCTCTTTTCCACCCCTCCACTTT.

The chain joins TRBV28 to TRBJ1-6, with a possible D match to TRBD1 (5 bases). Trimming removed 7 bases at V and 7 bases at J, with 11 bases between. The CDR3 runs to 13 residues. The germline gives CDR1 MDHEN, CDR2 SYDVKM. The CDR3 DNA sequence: TGTGCCAGCATCGGCTGGGGGAATTCACCCCTCCACTTT. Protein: CASIGWGNSPLHF.

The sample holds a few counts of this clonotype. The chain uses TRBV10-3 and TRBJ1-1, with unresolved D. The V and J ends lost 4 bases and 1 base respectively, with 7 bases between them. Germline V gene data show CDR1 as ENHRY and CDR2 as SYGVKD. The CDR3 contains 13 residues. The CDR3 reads CAISGVGNTEAFF. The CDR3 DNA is TGTGCCATCAGTGGGGTGGGGAACACTGAAGCTTTCTTT.

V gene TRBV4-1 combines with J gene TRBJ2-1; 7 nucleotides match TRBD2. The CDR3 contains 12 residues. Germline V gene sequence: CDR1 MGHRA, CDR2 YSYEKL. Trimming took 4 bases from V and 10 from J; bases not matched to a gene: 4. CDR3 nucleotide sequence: TGCGCCAGCAGCCTTCAAGCGGGAGAGCAGTTCTTC. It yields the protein CASSLQAGEQFF.

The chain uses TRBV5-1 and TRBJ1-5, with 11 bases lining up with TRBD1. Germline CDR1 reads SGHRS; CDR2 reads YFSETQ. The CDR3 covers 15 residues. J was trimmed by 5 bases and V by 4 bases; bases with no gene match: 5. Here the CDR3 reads CASSLGTGGYQPQHF. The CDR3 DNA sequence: TGCGCCAGCAGCCTGGGGACAGGGGGATATCAGCCCCAGCATTTT.

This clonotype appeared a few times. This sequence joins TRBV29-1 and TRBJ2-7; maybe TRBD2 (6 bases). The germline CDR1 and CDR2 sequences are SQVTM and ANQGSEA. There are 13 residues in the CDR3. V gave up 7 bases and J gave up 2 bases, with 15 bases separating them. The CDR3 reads CSGTGTSTYEQYF. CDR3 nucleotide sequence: TGCAGCGGCACCGGGACTTCAACCTACGAGCAGTACTTC.

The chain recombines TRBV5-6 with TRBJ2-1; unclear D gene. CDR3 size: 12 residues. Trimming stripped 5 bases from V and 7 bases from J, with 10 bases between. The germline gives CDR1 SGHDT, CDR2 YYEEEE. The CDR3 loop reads CASRGNANEQFF. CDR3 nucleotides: TGTGCCAGCAGGGGCAATGCAAATGAGCAGTTCTTC.

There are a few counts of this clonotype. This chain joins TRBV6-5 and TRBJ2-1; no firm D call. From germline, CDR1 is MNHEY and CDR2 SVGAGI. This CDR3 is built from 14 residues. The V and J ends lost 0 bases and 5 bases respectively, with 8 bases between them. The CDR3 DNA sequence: TGTGCCAGCAGTTACTCGGAGAAACACAATGAGCAGTTCTTC. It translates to CASSYSEKHNEQFF.

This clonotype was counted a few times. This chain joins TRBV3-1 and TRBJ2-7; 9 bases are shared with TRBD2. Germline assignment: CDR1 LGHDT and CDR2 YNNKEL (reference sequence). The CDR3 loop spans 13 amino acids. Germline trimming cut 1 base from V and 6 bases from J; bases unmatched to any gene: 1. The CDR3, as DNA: TGTGCCAGCAGCCAAGTACTAGCGGGCGAGCAGTACTTC. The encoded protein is CASSQVLAGEQYF.

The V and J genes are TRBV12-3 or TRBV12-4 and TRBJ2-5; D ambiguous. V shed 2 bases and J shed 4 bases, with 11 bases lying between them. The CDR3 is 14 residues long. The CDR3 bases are TGTGCCAGCAGTTTACGGGCCATGGGAGAGACCCAGTACTTC. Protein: CASSLRAMGETQYF.

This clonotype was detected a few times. The CDR3 DNA follows: TGTGCCAGCAGCTTAGCGTGGGGACTAGCGGGAGATCCGGGGGAGACCCAGTACTTC. This sequence encodes CASSLAWGLAGDPGETQYF. The chain combines TRBV7-6 with TRBJ2-5, with 14 nucleotides matching TRBD2. J gave up 5 bases and V 0 bases, and 11 bases lay outside the gene matches. This CDR3 contains 19 residues. CDR1 and CDR2 (germline): SGHVS, FNYEAQ.

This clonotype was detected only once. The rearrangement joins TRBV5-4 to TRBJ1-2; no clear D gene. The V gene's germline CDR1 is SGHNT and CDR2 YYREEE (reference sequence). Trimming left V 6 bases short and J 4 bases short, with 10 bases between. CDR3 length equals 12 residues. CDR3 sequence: CASNQPGYGYTF. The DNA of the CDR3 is TGTGCCAGCAACCAACCGGGCTATGGCTACACCTTC.

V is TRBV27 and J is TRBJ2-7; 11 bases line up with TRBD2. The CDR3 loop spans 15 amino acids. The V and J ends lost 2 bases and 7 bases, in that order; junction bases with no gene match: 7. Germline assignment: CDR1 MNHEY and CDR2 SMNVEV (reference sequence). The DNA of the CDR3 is TGTGCCAGCAGTTTACTAGCGGGAGGCACCATGGAGCAGTACTTC. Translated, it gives CASSLLAGGTMEQYF.

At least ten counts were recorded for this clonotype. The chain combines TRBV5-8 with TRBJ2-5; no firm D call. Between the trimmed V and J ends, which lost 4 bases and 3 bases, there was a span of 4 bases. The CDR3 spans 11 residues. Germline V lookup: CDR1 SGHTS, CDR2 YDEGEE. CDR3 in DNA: TGTGCCAGCAGCCGTGAAGAGACCCAGTACTTC. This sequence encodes CASSREETQYF.

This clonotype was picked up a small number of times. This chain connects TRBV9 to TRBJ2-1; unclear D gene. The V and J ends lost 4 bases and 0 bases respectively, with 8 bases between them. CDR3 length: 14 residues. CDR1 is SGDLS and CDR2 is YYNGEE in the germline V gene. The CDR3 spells CASSPWSSYNEQFF. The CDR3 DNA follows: TGTGCCAGCAGCCCCTGGAGCTCCTACAATGAGCAGTTCTTC.